Each of the 11 T cell receptor beta chains below was sequenced from the same sample in a study of T-cell memory formation after mild COVID-19. Each CDR3 protein gets one entry after TCRdb re-called the 5' RACE reads with MiXCR. This table holds 190,000 or so distinct CDR3 sequences, about 20% found once. Sequencing input: PBMCs or a T cell subset sorted from them (not recorded which). Receptors originate from an adult woman who had mild COVID-19 (a few samples of this study predate the infection). Cell type and time point are not known.

This clonotype was recorded a few times. The rearrangement joins TRBV3-1 to TRBJ2-6; D unclear. This CDR3 has 15 amino acids. Germline V lookup: CDR1 LGHDT, CDR2 YNNKEL (reference sequence). Deletions cut 3 bases from V and 0 bases from J, with 6 bases between. The CDR3 reads CASSHRDSGANVLTF. The CDR3 nucleotides are TGTGCCAGCAGCCACCGAGACTCTGGGGCCAACGTCCTGACTTTC.

This clonotype came up many times. The chain combines TRBV20-1 with TRBJ2-5; no firm D call. Deletions cut 1 base from V and 1 base from J, with 10 bases between. Germline assignment: CDR1 DFQATT and CDR2 SNEGSKA (reference sequence). The CDR3 covers 14 residues. CDR3 in amino acids: CSARVGLPQETQYF. The CDR3 region has the DNA TGCAGTGCTAGAGTGGGCCTCCCCCAAGAGACCCAGTACTTC.

This clonotype was recorded a few times. The chain couples TRBV7-8 to TRBJ1-5, with a possible D match to TRBD1 (5 bases). There are 17 residues in the CDR3. Trimming took 4 bases from V and 1 from J, leaving 17 bases between them. Germline CDR1 reads SGHVS; CDR2 reads FQNEAQ. CDR3 residues: CASSSLGETYSNQPQHF. CDR3 in DNA: TGTGCCAGCAGCTCCCTAGGGGAGACGTACAGCAATCAGCCCCAGCATTTT.

The chain recombines TRBV28 with TRBJ2-3, with D perhaps matching TRBD2 (6 bases). V lost 2 bases and J lost 1, with 10 bases in between. CDR1 MDHEN and CDR2 SYDVKM come from the germline V gene. This CDR3 is 15 amino acids long. CDR3 DNA sequence: TGTGCCAGCAGTTTAGGGGGGTCTCGCACAGATACGCAGTATTTT. It translates to CASSLGGSRTDTQYF.

This clonotype was recorded at least ten times. The rearrangement links TRBV12-3 or TRBV12-4 to TRBJ1-2, with D hard to call. The CDR3 spans 14 residues. Between the trimmed V and J ends, which lost 1 base and 3 bases, there was a span of 9 bases. Here the CDR3 DNA reads TGTGCCAGCAGTTTAGGGGGATGGTACTATGGCTACACCTTC. Amino acid sequence: CASSLGGWYYGYTF.

The rearrangement uses TRBV29-1 and TRBJ2-2; no definite D call. V was clipped by 5 bases and J by 2 bases, with 15 bases between them. CDR3 length: 15 residues. Germline CDR1 SQVTM, CDR2 ANQGSEA. This chain's CDR3 is CSVLGSSRNTGELFF. As DNA, the CDR3 is TGCAGCGTTCTCGGTAGTAGCCGTAACACCGGGGAGCTGTTTTTT.

The chain is built from TRBV12-3 or TRBV12-4 and TRBJ1-1; D might be TRBD1 (6 bases). The CDR3 consists of 15 residues. Trimming left V 3 bases short and J 1 base short, with 12 bases between. The CDR3 nucleotides are TGTGCCAGCAGTTTGGAGTGGGGGCGGAACACTGAAGCTTTCTTT. Residues: CASSLEWGRNTEAFF.

This clonotype came up a few times. V and J are TRBV7-6 and TRBJ2-2; D is undetermined. The CDR3 covers 16 residues. Between the trimmed V and J ends, which lost 2 bases and 3 bases, there was a span of 13 bases. Germline loops: CDR1 SGHVS, CDR2 FNYEAQ. CDR3 residues: CASSLLGPRYTGELFF. CDR3 bases: TGTGCCAGCAGCTTACTCGGACCCCGGTACACCGGGGAGCTGTTTTTT.

This rearrangement joins TRBV7-9 to TRBJ2-3; 9 nucleotides line up with TRBD2. This CDR3 is 16 amino acids long. With V trimmed by 5 bases and J by 2 bases, 8 bases remained unmatched. Per germline, CDR1 SEHNR and CDR2 FQNEAQ (reference sequence). In DNA form, the CDR3 reads TGTGCCAGCAGCCCCAGCGGGGGGCTAACCACAGATACGCAGTATTTT. It is translated as CASSPSGGLTTDTQYF.

The V gene is TRBV27, the J gene TRBJ2-7; D gene uncertain. V shed 6 bases and J shed 2 bases, with 17 bases lying between them. Germline V gives CDR1 MNHEY, CDR2 SMNVEV (reference sequence). This CDR3 spans 15 amino acids. The CDR3 loop is CASSSLLGNAYEQYF. CDR3 nucleotides: TGTGCCAGCAGCTCACTTCTGGGGAACGCCTACGAGCAGTACTTC.

The chain links TRBV24-1 to TRBJ2-3; no clear D. Germline V gene lookup returns CDR1 KGHDR and CDR2 SFDVKD. Trimming shortened V by 9 bases and J by 3 bases, and 3 bases separated the two germline ends. The CDR3 is 10 residues long. The CDR3 nucleotides read TGTGCCACCGGGACAGATACGCAGTATTTT. Translating it yields CATGTDTQYF.